These T cell receptor beta chains were read from a single sample in a study of blood T cell repertoires in COVID-19. TCRdb's copy holds only in-frame clones and misses some; the assay was immunoSEQ multiplex PCR. The sample consists of approximately 170,000 clones, about 88% of them appearing once. Input material: peripheral blood. Receptors originate from a young man with acute or convalescent COVID-19. Each CDR3 is given with its conserved first and last residue. D genes are given only for firm matches. Expanded clones get a size class; other rows say once, few or many, or leave the size out.

>TRBD2|TRBV7-7|TRBJ2-5|NA
TGTGCTAGCAGCTTAGACGAACTAGCGGGGGGAGAGACCCAGTACTTC
CASSLDELAGGETQYF
>NA|TRBV11-2|TRBJ1-5|NA
TGTGCCAGCAGCTTAGGGACTGGGAATCAGCCCCAGCATTTT
CASSLGTGNQPQHF
>NA|TRBV3-1/TRBV3-2|TRBJ1-6|NA
TGTGCCAGCGTTGGCCCCGGGTCACCCCTCCACTTT
CASVGPGSPLHF
>NA|TRBV27|TRBJ1-1|NA
TGTGCCAGCATGAGGCTTGCTGAAGCTTTCTTT
CASMRLAEAFF
>NA|TRBV2|TRBJ1-2|NA
TGTGCCAGCAGTGTCGGGACAATGGATGGCTACACCTTC
CASSVGTMDGYTF
>NA|TRBV6-1|TRBJ1-3|NA
TGTGCCAGCAGTGAAGGACTGTTCTCTGGAAACACCATATATTTT
CASSEGLFSGNTIYF
>NA|TRBV6-1|TRBJ1-3|NA
TGTGCCAGCAGTGAATATCTACTAAACACCATATATTTT
CASSEYLLNTIYF
>NA|TRBV28|TRBJ1-5|NA
TGTGCCAGCAGTCCCCACGGGGGAGGGACCCAGCCCCAGCATTTT
CASSPHGGGTQPQHF
>NA|TRBV21-1|TRBJ2-2|NA
TGTGCCAGCAGCAAAGCGAGGAGGTCGGCAGGGGGATCGAACACCGGGGAGCTGTTTTTT
CASSKARRSAGGSNTGELFF
>NA|TRBV6-6|TRBJ1-3|NA
TGTGCCAGCAGTGGAGGGACCTCAGCTGGAAACACCATATATTTT
CASSGGTSAGNTIYF
>TRBD1|TRBV5-1|TRBJ1-2|NA
TGCGCCAGCAGTCCGACACCGGGACAGGGTGGCTACACCTTC
CASSPTPGQGGYTF
>NA|TRBV20-1|TRBJ2-1|NA
TGCAGTGCTAGTATAGCGGCGCCCTACAATGAGCAGTTCTTC
CSASIAAPYNEQFF
>NA|TRBV28|TRBJ2-7|NA
TGTGCCAGCAGTAATCAAGGGGTCCCCTACGAGCAGTACTTC
CASSNQGVPYEQYF
>NA|TRBV9|TRBJ2-1|NA
TGTGCCAGCAGCCCGATTGCGGGCTCCTACAATGAGCAGTTCTTC
CASSPIAGSYNEQFF
>TRBD1|TRBV25-1|TRBJ2-2|NA
TGTGCCAGCAGTGATCTGGACAGGGGGGAGGTCGGGGAGCTGTTTTTT
CASSDLDRGEVGELFF
>TRBD1|TRBV30|TRBJ2-7|NA
TGTGCCTGGAGTTCCCAGGGGGCCTCCTACGAGCAGTACTTC
CAWSSQGASYEQYF
>NA|TRBV9|TRBJ2-2|few
TGTGCCAGCAGCGTAGTGACAAACACCGGGGAGCTGTTTTTT
CASSVVTNTGELFF
>NA|TRBV10-1|TRBJ1-1|NA
TGCGCCAGCAGGATGGGAGGAAACACTGAAGCTTTCTTT
CASRMGGNTEAFF
>NA|TRBV28|TRBJ1-6|NA
TGTGCCAGCAGTTTACGGGGGGTTTGGGCCCTCCACTTT
CASSLRGVWALHF
>NA|TRBV11-2|TRBJ1-2|once
TGTGCCAGCAGCTTAGCTCCAGGATTGGACTATGGCTACACCTTC
CASSLAPGLDYGYTF
>NA|TRBV9|TRBJ1-4|NA
TGTGCCAGCAGCGTAAGTACTACAACTAATGAAAAACTGTTTTTT
CASSVSTTTNEKLFF
>NA|TRBV19|TRBJ1-1|NA
TGTGCCAGTAGTATCGACCGGGGGACTGAAGCTTTCTTT
CASSIDRGTEAFF
>TRBD1|TRBV18|TRBJ2-1|NA
TGTGCCAGCTCACGAACTTCCACGGGACAGGGGTCCTACAATGAGCAGTTCTTC
CASSRTSTGQGSYNEQFF
>NA|TRBV19|TRBJ2-7|NA
TGTGCCAGTAGTATGCACCGGGGGGCCACGCGCTACGAGCAGTACTTC
CASSMHRGATRYEQYF
>TRBD1|TRBV18|TRBJ1-1|NA
TGTGCCAGCTCACCGACCTCCCGGACAGGGCGGACTGTGGACACTGAAGCTTTCTTT
CASSPTSRTGRTVDTEAFF
>TRBD2|TRBV24-1|TRBJ2-1|NA
TGTGCCACCAGTGATTCAACCCGGACTAGCGGGGGGTACAATGAGCAGTTCTTC
CATSDSTRTSGGYNEQFF
>NA|TRBV5-5|TRBJ1-1|NA
TGTGCCAGCAGCAGCCCCCTGGTCAGGGCGAACACTGAAGCTTTCTTT
CASSSPLVRANTEAFF
>NA|TRBV5-1|TRBJ2-1|once
TGCGCCAGCAGCTTGGGCGGATACAATGAGCAGTTCTTC
CASSLGGYNEQFF
>NA|TRBV28|TRBJ1-2|NA
TGTGCCAGCAGCCTCAGGGTATCGCGGGGCTACACCTTC
CASSLRVSRGYTF
>NA|TRBV5-6|TRBJ2-3|NA
TGTGCCAGCAGCTTGGGACAGTTTAGCACAGATACGCAGTATTTT
CASSLGQFSTDTQYF
>TRBD1|TRBV2|TRBJ1-1|few
TGTGCCAGCAGGGGGACAGGCCCCACTGAAGCTTTCTTT
CASRGTGPTEAFF
>NA|TRBV30|TRBJ1-1|NA
TGTGCCTGGAGTGACCCCATCAGGGGATCGACTGAAGCTTTCTTT
CAWSDPIRGSTEAFF
>TRBD1|TRBV27|TRBJ2-1|once
TGTGCCTCCCAACTCCCAACAGGGGTAAATGGCGAGCAGTTCTTC
CASQLPTGVNGEQFF